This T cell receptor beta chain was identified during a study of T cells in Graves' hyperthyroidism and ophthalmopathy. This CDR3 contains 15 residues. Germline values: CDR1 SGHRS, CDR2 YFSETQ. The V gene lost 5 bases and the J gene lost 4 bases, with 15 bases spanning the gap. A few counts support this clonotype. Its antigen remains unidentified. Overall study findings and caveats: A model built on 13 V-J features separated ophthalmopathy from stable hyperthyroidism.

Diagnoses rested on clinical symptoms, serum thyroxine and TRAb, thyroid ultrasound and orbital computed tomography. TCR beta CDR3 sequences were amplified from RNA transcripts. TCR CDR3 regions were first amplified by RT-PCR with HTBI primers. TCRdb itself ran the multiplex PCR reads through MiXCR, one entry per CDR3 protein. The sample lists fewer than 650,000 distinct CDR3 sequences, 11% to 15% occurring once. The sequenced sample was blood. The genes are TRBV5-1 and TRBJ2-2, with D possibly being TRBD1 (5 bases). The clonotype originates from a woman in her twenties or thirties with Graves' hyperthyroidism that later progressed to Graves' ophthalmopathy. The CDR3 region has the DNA TGCGCCAGCAGTTCTCAGGGAATGGGCACCGGGGAGCTGTTTTTT. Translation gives CASSSQGMGTGELFF.